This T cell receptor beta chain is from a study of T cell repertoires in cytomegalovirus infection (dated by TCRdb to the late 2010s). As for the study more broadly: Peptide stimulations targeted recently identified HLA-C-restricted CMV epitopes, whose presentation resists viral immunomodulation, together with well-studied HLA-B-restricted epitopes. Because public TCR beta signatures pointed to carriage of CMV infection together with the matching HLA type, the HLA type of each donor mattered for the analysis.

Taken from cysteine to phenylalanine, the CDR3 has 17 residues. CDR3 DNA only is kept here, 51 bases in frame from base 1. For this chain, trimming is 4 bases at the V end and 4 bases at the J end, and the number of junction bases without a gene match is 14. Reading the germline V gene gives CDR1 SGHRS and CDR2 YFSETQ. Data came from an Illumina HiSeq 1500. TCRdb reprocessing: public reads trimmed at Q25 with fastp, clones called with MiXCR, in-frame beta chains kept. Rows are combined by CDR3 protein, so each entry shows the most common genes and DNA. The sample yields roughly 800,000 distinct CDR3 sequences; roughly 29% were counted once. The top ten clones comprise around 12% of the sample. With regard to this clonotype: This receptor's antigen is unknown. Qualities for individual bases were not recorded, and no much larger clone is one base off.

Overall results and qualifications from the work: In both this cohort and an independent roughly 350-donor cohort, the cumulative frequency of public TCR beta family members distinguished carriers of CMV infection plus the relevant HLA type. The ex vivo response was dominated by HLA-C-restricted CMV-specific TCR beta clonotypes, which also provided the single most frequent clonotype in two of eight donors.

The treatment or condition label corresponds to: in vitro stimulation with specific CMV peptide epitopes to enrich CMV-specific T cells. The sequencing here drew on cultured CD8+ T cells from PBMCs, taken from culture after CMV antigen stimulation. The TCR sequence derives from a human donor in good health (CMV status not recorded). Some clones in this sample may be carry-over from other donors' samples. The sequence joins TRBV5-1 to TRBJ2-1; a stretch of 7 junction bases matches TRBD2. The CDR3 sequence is CASSPLLLRGGYNEQFF. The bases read TGCGCCAGCAGCCCCCTGTTGTTACGCGGGGGTTACAATGAGCAGTTCTTC.